This T cell receptor (beta chain) stems from a study of shared clonotypes between healthy human individuals. Study-level background: The plates for each donor numbered three CD4 naive, three CD4 memory, two CD8 naive and one CD8 memory. Regarding the study as a whole: Deeper or shallower sequencing was expected to change how clonotypes are shared among donors. Among several donors, about 4.6% of naive CD4 clonotypes were found in common.

Selected positively for CCR7 and CD45RO-negative, naive CD8 cells excluded terminally differentiated effector memory CD45RA+ cells. Per the germline V gene, CDR1 is WSHSY and CDR2 is SAAADI. The CDR3 contains 13 residues. The V gene lost 6 bases and the J gene lost 5 bases, with 11 bases spanning the gap. Produced via immunoSEQ multiplex PCR; TCRdb's table is partial and in-frame only. The data hold under 700,000 clones, with roughly 96% observed a single time. A word on this clone: Antigen specificity is unknown.

The clonotype was recovered from a woman aged 25 to 39 in good health. The material sequenced was naive CD8+ T cells sorted from blood. This sequence joins TRBV10-2 and TRBJ2-1, with D uncertain. CDR3 nucleotides: TGCGCCAGCAGATCCTCTAGAGACAATGAGCAGTTCTTC. Translating it yields CASRSSRDNEQFF.